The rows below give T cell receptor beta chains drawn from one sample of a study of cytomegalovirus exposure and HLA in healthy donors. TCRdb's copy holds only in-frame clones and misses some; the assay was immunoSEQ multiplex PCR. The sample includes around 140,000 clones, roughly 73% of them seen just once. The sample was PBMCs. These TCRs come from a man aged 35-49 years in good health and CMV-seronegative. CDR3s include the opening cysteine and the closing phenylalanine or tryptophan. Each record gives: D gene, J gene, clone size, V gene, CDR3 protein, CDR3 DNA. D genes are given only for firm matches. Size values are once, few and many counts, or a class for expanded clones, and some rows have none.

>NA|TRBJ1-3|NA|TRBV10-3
CAISEAGVSGNTIYF
TGTGCCATCAGTGAAGCAGGTGTCTCTGGAAACACCATATATTTT
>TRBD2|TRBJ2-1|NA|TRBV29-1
CSVGAGGLYNEQFF
TGCAGCGTTGGGGCGGGGGGTCTTTACAATGAGCAGTTCTTC
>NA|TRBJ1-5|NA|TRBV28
CASSPLALEPQHF
TGTGCCAGCAGCCCACTCGCCCTCGAGCCCCAGCATTTT
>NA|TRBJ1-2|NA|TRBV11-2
CASSLEAAGAAYGYTF
TGTGCCAGCAGCTTAGAGGCGGCAGGGGCGGCCTATGGCTACACCTTC
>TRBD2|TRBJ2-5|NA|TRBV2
CAGASGTSEGGGGETQYF
TGTGCCGGAGCTTCCGGGACTAGCGAGGGGGGGGGAGGGGAGACCCAGTACTTC
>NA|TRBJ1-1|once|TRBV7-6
CASSLSGWNTEAFF
TGTGCCAGCAGCTTATCAGGGTGGAACACTGAAGCTTTCTTT
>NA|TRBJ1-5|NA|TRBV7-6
CASSLGAFNQPQHF
TGTGCCAGCAGCTTAGGGGCCTTCAATCAGCCCCAGCATTTT
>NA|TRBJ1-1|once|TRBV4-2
CASSPLGQGNTEAFF
TGTGCCAGCAGCCCTTTGGGGCAGGGGAACACTGAAGCTTTCTTT
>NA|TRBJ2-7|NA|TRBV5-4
CASSFTAANYEQYF
TGTGCCAGCAGCTTCACAGCAGCCAACTACGAGCAGTACTTC
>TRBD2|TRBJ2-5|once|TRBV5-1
CASSPTGLAEETQYF
TGCGCCAGCAGCCCCACGGGACTAGCGGAAGAGACCCAGTACTTC
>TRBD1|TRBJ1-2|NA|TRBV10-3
CAISDPGQGAEGYTF
TGTGCCATCAGTGACCCGGGACAGGGGGCTGAAGGCTACACCTTC
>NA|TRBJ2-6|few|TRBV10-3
CAIKASWGGGSSANVLTF
TGTGCCATCAAAGCTTCGTGGGGCGGGGGCTCTTCGGCCAACGTCCTGACTTTC
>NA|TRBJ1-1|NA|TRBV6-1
CASSEGYRFAFF
TGTGCCAGCAGTGAAGGCTACCGCTTCGCTTTCTTT
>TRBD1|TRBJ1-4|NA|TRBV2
CASRRQGRGWGNEKLFF
TGTGCCAGCCGTAGACAGGGTAGGGGCTGGGGCAATGAAAAACTGTTTTTT
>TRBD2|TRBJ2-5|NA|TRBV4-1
CASSQVGGAYLQETQYF
TGCGCCAGCAGCCAAGTCGGGGGGGCTTACCTACAAGAGACCCAGTACTTC
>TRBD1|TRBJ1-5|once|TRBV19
CASSKRDRGGMVQPQHF
TGTGCCAGTAGTAAACGGGACAGGGGCGGGATGGTTCAGCCCCAGCATTTT
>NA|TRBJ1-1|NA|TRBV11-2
CASSARVGNTETFF
TGTGCCAGCAGCGCCAGGGTTGGGAACACTGAAACTTTCTTT
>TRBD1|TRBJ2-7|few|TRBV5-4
CASSFGQAPPYEQYF
TGTGCCAGCAGCTTTGGACAGGCCCCCCCTTACGAGCAGTACTTC
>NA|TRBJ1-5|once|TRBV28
CASSPPSGDNQPQHF
TGTGCCAGCAGCCCCCCCTCAGGGGATAATCAGCCCCAGCATTTT
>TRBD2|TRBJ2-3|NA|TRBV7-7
CASSLGLAGLDTQYF
TGTGCCAGCAGCTTGGGACTAGCGGGGTTGGATACGCAGTATTTT
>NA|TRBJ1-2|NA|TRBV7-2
CASSSYGRGGYTF
TGTGCCAGCAGCTCTTATGGACGGGGTGGCTACACCTTC
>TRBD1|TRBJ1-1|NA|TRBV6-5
CASRYNRGGWTEAFF
TGTGCCAGCAGGTACAACAGGGGCGGGTGGACTGAAGCTTTCTTT
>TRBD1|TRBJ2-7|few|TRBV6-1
CASPRDRGSYEQYF
TGTGCCAGCCCCCGGGACAGGGGATCCTACGAGCAGTACTTC
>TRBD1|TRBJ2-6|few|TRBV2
CASRPGTVSSGANVLTF
TGTGCCAGCAGGCCCGGGACAGTCTCATCTGGGGCCAACGTCCTGACTTTC
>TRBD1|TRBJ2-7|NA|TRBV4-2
CASSPGGYENEQYF
TGTGCCAGCAGCCCAGGGGGCTACGAGAACGAGCAGTACTTC
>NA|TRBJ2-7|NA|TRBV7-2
CASRIAGGGWTGYEQYF
TGTGCCAGCAGGATAGCTGGAGGGGGGTGGACAGGCTACGAGCAGTACTTC
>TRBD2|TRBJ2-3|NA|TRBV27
CASSSIGLAGRGDTQYF
TGTGCCAGCAGTTCCATCGGACTAGCGGGAAGGGGAGATACGCAGTATTTT
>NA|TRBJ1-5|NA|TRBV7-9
CASSLGVGQSNQPQHF
TGTGCCAGCAGCTTAGGGGTAGGACAGAGCAATCAGCCCCAGCATTTT
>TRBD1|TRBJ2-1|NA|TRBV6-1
CASSDTGGSNEQFF
TGTGCCAGCAGTGACACAGGGGGTTCCAATGAGCAGTTCTTC
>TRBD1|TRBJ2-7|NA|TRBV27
CASSLLSHRGGGYEQYF
TGTGCCAGCAGTTTATTGTCCCACAGGGGTGGGGGCTACGAGCAGTACTTC
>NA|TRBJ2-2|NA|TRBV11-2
CASSLGSGHRTGELFF
TGTGCCAGCAGCTTAGGCTCGGGACACCGGACCGGGGAGCTGTTTTTT
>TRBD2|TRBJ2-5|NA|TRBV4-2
CASSPRTSGNQETQYF
TGTGCCAGCAGCCCAAGGACTAGCGGAAATCAAGAGACCCAGTACTTC
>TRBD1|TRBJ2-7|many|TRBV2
CASRQDRGRSYEQYF
TGTGCCAGCAGACAAGACAGGGGAAGGTCCTACGAGCAGTACTTC
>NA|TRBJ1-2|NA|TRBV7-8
CASSLGAGYGYTF
TGTGCCAGCAGCTTAGGTGCGGGTTATGGCTACACCTTC
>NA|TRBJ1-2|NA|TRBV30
CAWSIQDYGYTF
TGTGCCTGGAGTATACAGGACTATGGCTACACCTTC
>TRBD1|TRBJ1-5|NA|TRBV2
CASRETGVVNQPQHF
TGTGCCAGCAGAGAGACAGGGGTGGTCAATCAGCCCCAGCATTTT
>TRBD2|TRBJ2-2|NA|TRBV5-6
CASTLGLAGTNTGELFF
TGTGCCAGCACCCTCGGGCTAGCGGGGACGAACACCGGGGAGCTGTTTTTT
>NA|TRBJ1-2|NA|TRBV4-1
CASSQAPPGGGYGYTF
TGCGCCAGCAGCCAAGCACCCCCCGGCGGGGGCTATGGCTACACCTTC
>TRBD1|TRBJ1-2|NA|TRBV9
CASSRGLVYGYTF
TGTGCCAGCAGCAGGGGGCTGGTCTATGGCTACACCTTC
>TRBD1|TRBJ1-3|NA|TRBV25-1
CASSSDREEPGNTIYF
TGTGCCAGCAGTTCGGACAGGGAAGAACCTGGAAACACCATATATTTT
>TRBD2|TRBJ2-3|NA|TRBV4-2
CASSQDSGGHAKNTQYF
TGTGCCAGCAGCCAAGATAGCGGGGGGCACGCCAAAAATACGCAGTATTTT
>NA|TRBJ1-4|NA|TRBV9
CASSPSINEKLFF
TGTGCCAGCAGCCCATCCATTAATGAAAAACTGTTTTTT
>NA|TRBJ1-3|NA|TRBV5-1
CASSLAPGAADTIYF
TGCGCCAGCAGCTTGGCTCCAGGGGCGGCGGACACCATATATTTT
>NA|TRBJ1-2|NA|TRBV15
CATSRGAGQGGRNGYTF
TGTGCCACCAGCAGAGGGGCAGGTCAGGGAGGGCGTAATGGCTACACCTTC
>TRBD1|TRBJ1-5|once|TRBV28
CASSLGTGNQPQHF
TGTGCCAGCAGTTTAGGGACAGGGAATCAGCCCCAGCATTTT
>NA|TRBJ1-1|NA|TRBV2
CASVSLGETEAFF
TGTGCCAGCGTGTCGTTAGGGGAAACTGAAGCTTTCTTT
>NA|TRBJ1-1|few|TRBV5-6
CASTRDTEAFF
TGTGCCAGCACCCGGGACACTGAAGCTTTCTTT
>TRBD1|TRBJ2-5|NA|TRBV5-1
CASSPMGQGRETQYF
TGCGCCAGCAGCCCCATGGGACAGGGGCGGGAGACCCAGTACTTC
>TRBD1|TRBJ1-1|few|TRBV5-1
CASSRDSQNTEAFF
TGCGCCAGCAGCAGGGACAGCCAGAACACTGAAGCTTTCTTT
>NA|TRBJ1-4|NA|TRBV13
CASSRAGEGWKLFF
TGTGCCAGCAGCCGGGCAGGGGAGGGGTGGAAACTGTTTTTT
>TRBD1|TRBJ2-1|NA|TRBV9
CASSVGAGGQYNEQFF
TGTGCCAGCAGCGTAGGCGCAGGGGGCCAATACAATGAGCAGTTCTTC
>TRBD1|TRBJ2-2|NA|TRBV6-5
CASSYWDRAGTGELFF
TGTGCCAGCAGTTACTGGGACAGGGCCGGCACCGGGGAGCTGTTTTTT